This T cell receptor beta chain was observed in a study of blood T cell repertoires in COVID-19. Study in general: Spain, Italy and the United States supplied samples that represented acute and convalescent COVID-19. Sources were T cells, B-cell-depleted T cells, or PBMCs; the material itself was cDNA or gDNA.

The CDR3 loop spans 12 amino acids. Germline trimming cut 5 bases from V and 6 bases from J; bases unmatched to any gene: 3. Germline assignment: CDR1 GTSNPN and CDR2 SVGIG (reference sequence). The authors' processing: Estimated nucleated cell counts came from reference gene primer amplification. Assay: immunoSEQ multiplex PCR; the TCRdb copy retains only in-frame clones and omits some. That table furnishes V, J and clone size, whereas the DNA furnished D and trimming. This sample has some 140,000 clones, with under 90% found just once. This clone was found once. The specimen sequenced was peripheral blood. The chain recombines TRBV30 with TRBJ1-5; 8 bases align to TRBD1. This sequence originates from a woman in her sixties or seventies with active or convalescent COVID-19. The DNA of the CDR3 is TGTGCCTGGGGACAGGGAAGTCAGCCCCAGCATTTT. Translating it yields CAWGQGSQPQHF.